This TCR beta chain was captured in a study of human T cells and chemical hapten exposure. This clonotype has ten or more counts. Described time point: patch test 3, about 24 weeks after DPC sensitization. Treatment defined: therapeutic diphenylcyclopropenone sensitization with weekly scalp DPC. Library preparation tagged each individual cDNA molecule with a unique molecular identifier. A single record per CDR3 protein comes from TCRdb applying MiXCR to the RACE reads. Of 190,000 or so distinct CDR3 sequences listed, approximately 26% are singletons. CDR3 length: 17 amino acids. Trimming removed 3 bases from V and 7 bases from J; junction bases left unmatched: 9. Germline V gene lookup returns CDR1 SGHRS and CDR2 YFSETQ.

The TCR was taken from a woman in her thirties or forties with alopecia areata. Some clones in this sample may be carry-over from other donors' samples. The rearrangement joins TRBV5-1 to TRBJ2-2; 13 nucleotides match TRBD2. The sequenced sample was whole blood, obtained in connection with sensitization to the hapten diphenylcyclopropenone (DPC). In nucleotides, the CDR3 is TGCGCCAGCAGCTCGACCGGGACTAGCGGGATCGGCGGGGAGCTGTTTTTT. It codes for CASSSTGTSGIGGELFF.